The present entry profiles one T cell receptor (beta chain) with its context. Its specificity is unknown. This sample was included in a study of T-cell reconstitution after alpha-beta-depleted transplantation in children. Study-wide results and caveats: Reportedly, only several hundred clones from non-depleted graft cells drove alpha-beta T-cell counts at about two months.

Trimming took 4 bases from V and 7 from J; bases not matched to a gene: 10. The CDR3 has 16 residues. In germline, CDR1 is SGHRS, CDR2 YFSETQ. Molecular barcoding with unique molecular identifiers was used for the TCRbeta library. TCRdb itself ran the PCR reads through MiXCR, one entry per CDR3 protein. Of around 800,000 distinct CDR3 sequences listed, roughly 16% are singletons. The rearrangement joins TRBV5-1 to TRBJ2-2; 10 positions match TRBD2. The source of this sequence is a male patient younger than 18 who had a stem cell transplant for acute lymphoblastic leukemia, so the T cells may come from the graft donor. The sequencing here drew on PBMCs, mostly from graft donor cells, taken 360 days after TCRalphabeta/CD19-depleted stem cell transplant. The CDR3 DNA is TGCGCCAGCAGCGAACTAGCGGGATGGTTCGGCGGGGAGCTGTTTTTT. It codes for CASSELAGWFGGELFF.